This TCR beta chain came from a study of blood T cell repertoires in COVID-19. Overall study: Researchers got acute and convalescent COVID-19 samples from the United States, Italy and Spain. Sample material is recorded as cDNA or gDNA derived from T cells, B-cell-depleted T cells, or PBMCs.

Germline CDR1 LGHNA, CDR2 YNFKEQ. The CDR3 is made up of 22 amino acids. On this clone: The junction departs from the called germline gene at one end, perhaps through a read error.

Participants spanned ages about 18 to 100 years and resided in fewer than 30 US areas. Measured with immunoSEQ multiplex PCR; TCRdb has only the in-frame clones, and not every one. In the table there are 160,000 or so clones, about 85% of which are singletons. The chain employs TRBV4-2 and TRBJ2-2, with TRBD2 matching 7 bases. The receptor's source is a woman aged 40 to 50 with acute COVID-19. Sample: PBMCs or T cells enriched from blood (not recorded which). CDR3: CASSPQPTSASRPIVNTGKLFF. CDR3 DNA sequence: TGTGCCAGCAGCCCACAACCCACTAGCGCGTCCCGCCCCATCGTGAACACCGGGAAGCTGTTTTTT.